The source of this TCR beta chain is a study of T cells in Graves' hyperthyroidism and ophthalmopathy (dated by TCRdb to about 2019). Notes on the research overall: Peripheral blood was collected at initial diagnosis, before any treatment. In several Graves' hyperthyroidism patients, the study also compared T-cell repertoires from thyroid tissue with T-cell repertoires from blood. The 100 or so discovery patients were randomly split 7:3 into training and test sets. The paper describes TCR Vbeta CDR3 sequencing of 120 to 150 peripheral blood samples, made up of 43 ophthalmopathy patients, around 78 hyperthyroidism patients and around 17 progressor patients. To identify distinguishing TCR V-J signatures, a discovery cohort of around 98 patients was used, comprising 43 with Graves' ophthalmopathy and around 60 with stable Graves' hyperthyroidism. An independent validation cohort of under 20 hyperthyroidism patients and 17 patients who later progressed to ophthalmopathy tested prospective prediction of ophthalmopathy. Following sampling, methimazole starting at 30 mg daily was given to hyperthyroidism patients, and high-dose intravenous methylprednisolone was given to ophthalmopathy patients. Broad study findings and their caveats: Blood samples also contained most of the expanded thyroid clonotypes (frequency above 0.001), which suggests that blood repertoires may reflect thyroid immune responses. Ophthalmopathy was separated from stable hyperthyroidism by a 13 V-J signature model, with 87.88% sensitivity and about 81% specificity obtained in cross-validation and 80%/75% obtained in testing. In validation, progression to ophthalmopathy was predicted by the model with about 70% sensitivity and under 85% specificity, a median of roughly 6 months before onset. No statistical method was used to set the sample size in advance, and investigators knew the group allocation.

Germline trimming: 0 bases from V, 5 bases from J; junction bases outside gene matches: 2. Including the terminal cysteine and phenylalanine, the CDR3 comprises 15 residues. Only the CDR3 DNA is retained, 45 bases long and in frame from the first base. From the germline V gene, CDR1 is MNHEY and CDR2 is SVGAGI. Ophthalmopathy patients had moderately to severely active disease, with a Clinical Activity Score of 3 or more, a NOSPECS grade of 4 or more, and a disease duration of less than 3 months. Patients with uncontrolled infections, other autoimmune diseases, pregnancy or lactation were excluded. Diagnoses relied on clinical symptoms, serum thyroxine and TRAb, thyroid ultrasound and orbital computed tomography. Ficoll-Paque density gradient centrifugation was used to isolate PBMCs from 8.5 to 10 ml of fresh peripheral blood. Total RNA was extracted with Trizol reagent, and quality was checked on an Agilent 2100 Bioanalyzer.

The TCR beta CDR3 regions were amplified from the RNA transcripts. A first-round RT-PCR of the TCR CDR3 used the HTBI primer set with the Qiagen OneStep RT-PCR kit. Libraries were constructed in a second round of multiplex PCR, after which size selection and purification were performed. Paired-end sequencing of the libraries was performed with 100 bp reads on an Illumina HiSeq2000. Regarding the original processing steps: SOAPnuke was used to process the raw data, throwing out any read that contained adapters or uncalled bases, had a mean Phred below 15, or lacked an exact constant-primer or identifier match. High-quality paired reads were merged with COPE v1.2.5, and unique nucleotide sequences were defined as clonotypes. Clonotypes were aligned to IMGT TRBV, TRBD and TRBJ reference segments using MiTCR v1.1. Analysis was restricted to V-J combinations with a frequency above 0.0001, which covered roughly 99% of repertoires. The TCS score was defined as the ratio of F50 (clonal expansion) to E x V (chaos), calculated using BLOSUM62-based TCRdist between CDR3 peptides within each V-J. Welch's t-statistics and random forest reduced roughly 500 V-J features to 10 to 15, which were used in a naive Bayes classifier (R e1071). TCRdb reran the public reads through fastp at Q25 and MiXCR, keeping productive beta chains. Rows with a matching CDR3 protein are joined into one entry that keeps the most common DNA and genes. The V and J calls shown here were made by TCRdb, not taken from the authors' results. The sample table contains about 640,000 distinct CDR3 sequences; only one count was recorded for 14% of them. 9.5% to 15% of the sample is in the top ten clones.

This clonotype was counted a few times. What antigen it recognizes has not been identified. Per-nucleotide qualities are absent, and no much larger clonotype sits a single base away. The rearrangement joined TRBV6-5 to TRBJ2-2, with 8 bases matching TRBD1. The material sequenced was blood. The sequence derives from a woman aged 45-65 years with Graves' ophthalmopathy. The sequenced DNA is TGTGCCAGCAGTTACTCGGACAGGGTAACCGGGGAGCTGTTTTTT. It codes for CASSYSDRVTGELFF.